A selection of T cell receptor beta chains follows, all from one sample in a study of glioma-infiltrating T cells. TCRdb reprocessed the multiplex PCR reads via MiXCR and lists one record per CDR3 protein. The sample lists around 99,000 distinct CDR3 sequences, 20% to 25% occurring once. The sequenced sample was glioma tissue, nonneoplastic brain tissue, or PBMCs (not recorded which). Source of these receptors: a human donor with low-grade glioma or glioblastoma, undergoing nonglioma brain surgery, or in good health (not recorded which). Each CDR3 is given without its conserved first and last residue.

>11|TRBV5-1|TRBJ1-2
ASSYRDRGGYT
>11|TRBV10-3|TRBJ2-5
AISRTTQETQY
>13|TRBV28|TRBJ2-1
ASSSSTGSWDEQF
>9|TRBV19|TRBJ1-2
ASSIGAGYT
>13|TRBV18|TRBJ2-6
ASSLEYSGANVLT
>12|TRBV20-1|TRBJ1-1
SATTGAGTTEAF
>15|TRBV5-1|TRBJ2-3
ASSLYARSSMADTQY
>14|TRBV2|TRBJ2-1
ASSEEGADVNNEQF
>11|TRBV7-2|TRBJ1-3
AISQGVMNTIY
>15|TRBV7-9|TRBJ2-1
ASSFWASGVSYNEQF
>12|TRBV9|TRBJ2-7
ASSGGGWLYEQY
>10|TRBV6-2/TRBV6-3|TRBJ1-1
GSYQGTTEAF
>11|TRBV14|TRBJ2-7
ASSQDGRYEQY
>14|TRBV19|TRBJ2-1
ASRHNAGSSYNEQF
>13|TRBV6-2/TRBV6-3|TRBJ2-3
ASSYGAYSTDTQY
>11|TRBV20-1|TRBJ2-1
SAREGTNNEQF
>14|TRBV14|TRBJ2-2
ASSQELQPRTGELF
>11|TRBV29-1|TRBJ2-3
SGSGTRTDTQY
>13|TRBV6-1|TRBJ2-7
ASSLQALPSYEQY
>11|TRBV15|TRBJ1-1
ATSRDLGQEAF
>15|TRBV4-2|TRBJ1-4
ASSQDDRGLNNEKLF
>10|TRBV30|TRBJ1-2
AWGRSAYGYT
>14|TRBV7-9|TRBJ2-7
ASSLGAGTGTYEQY
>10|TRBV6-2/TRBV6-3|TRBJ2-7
ASTGGTYEQY